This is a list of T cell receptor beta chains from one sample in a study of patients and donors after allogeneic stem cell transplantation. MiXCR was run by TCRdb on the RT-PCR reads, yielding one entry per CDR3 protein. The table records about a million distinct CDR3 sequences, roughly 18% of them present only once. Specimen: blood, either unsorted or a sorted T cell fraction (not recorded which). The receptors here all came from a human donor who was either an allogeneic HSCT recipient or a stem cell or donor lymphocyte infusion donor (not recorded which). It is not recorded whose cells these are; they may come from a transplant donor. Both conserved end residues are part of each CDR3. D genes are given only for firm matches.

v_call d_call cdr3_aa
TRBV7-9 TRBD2 CASSLRTSGFSYEQYF
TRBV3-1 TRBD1 CASSQDRDRGETQYF
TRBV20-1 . CSARGGRNNQPQHF
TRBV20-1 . CSARDWGAQETQYF
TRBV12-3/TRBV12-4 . CASSLGTKNYGYTF
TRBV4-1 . CASSQGGRRRTEAFF
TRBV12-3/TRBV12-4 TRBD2 CASSYELAGHTDTQYF
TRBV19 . CASSYQVGNQPQHF
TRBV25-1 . CASSDVQHPNTGELFF
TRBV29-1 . CSVSGRGAYEQYF
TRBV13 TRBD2 CASSLTSGGLYEQYF
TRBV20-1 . CSASRLGQGPRSSYEQYF
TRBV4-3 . CASSHLGLHKNTGELFF
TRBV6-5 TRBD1 CASSYGGTGGSNQPQHF
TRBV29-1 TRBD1 CSVGDRDTDTQYF
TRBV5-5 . CASSLSGYDNQPQHF
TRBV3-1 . CASSPKAGGDGQFF
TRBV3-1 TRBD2 CASSPGPWRGTYEQYF
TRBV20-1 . CSARSLGVDSEAFF
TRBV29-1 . CSVEGRGQPSGANVLTF
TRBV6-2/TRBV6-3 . CASSSGAGAPGHEQFF
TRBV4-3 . CASSQELIDNYGYTF
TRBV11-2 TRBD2 CASSPGLAGLNNEQFF
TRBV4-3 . CASTNQGRPYEQYF
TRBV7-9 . CASSPYVDSNTEAFF
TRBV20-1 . CSAGPPLVPGEQYF
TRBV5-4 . CASSLVVWGEQFF
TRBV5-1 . CASSLADGGGYTF
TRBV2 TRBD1 CASLPGQVTSTDTQYF
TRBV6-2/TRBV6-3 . CASSYSWSDQPQHF
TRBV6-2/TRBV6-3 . CASSRGGLTGNEQFF
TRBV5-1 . CASSWRDCHF
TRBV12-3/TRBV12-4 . CASSYAGRGTRNTIYF
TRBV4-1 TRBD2 CASSHPTSGQETQYF
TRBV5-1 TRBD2 CASSSEPGGPYEQYF
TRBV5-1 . CASSLTGVQNTQYF
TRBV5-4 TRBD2 CASRDGTSGIRYEQFF
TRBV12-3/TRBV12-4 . CASSFGGRGGGYTF
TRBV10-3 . CAISPTTSLSYEQYF
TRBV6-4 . CASSVDRNNSPLHF
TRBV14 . CASSKANEQYF
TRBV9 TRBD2 CASSQSGAAYNEQFF